The 29 T cell receptor beta chains in this list originate from one sample, sequenced in a study of blood T cell repertoires in COVID-19. Sequencing was performed with immunoSEQ multiplex PCR; in TCRdb, only in-frame clones are kept and a portion is missing. The sample holds 75,000 or so clones; over 65% are singletons and the top ten take about 20%. Sequencing was performed on peripheral blood. These receptors all stem from a woman over 75 with acute or convalescent COVID-19.

The chain couples TRBV30 to TRBJ1-2; no reliable D call. Germline CDR1 is GTSNPN and CDR2 is SVGIG (reference sequence). Trimming removed 1 base at V and 6 bases at J, with 9 bases between. There are 12 residues in the CDR3. CDR3 sequence: CAWSATTDGYTF. The CDR3 bases are TGTGCCTGGAGTGCCACAACAGATGGCTACACCTTC.

The V gene is TRBV20-1, the J gene TRBJ1-3; 7 bases agree with TRBD1. With 4 bases clipped from V and 7 bases from J, the junction kept 1 base outside the gene matches. The CDR3 loop spans 11 amino acids. CDR1 is DFQATT and CDR2 is SNEGSKA in the germline V gene (reference sequence). CDR3 sequence: CSAKQGNTIYF. In nucleotides, the CDR3 is TGCAGTGCTAAACAGGGGAACACCATATATTTT.

Concerning this clone itself: One end of the junction is discordant with germline, which a read error may explain. V and J are TRBV6-6 and TRBJ2-1; 14 nucleotides agree with TRBD2. The CDR3 extends over 16 amino acids. CDR1 is MNHNY and CDR2 is SVGAGI in the germline V gene (reference sequence). The CDR3 loop reads CTSSWGGLAGANEQFF. The CDR3 nucleotides are TGTACCAGCAGTTGGGGGGGACTAGCGGGAGCCAATGAGCAGTTCTTC.

This clone was found a few times. The chain uses TRBV14 and TRBJ1-6; D perhaps matches TRBD1 (5 bases). V lost 4 bases to trimming and J lost 7 bases, with 11 bases between them. The CDR3 runs to 14 residues. Germline V gives CDR1 SGHDN, CDR2 FVKESK. The DNA of the CDR3 is TGTGCCAGCAGCCTCGTTGGGGGGAATTCACCCCTCCACTTT. Protein sequence: CASSLVGGNSPLHF.

This clone came up once. This sequence joins TRBV19 and TRBJ2-7, with TRBD1 matching 9 bases. Losses at the gene ends were 8 bases for V and 3 bases for J; bases not matched to a gene: 5. Germline V gives CDR1 LNHDA, CDR2 SQIVND (reference sequence). The CDR3 contains 13 residues. The CDR3 region has the DNA TGTGCCAGTGATTCGGGACAGGGCTACGAGCAGTACTTC. Protein product: CASDSGQGYEQYF.

The V gene is TRBV2, the J gene TRBJ2-5, with TRBD2 matching over 10 bases. The CDR3 contains 15 residues. Per germline, CDR1 SNHLY and CDR2 FYNNEI. J lost 2 bases, V lost 6 bases, and 6 bases had no gene match. The chain's CDR3 is CASRPLAGAQETQYF. The DNA of the CDR3 is TGTGCCAGCAGACCTCTAGCGGGGGCACAAGAGACCCAGTACTTC.

The chain joins TRBV5-1 to TRBJ2-3; no definite D call. The CDR3 has 11 residues. V dropped 4 bases and J dropped 5 bases, with 5 bases sitting between them. Germline values: CDR1 SGHRS, CDR2 YFSETQ. The CDR3: CASSELDTQYF. The DNA of the CDR3 is TGCGCCAGCAGCGAACTAGATACGCAGTATTTT.

The gene calls are TRBV7-9 and TRBJ1-2, with D unresolved. The germline V and J ends were trimmed by 6 bases and 6 bases, with 11 bases remaining between them. Germline CDR1 and CDR2: SEHNR and FQNEAQ (reference sequence). The CDR3 sequence is 12 residues long. The CDR3 sequence is CASSFSSDGYTF. The CDR3 nucleotides are TGTGCCAGCAGTTTTAGCAGCGATGGCTACACCTTC.

CDR3: CASSQEGRGGNEQFF. The CDR3 coding sequence is TGTGCCAGCAGCCAAGAAGGGCGAGGGGGCAATGAGCAGTTCTTC. The chain links TRBV3-1 (or the pseudogene TRBV3-2) to TRBJ2-1; tentative D call: TRBD1 (6 bases). This CDR3 has 15 amino acids. Deletions cut 0 bases from V and 6 bases from J, with 12 bases between. CDR1 is LGHDT and CDR2 is YNNKEL in the germline V gene (reference sequence).

This clone has only a few counts. CDR3 sequence reads: CASSPWDLWDTGSGANVLTF. The CDR3 coding sequence is TGTGCCAGTAGTCCCTGGGACCTTTGGGACACCGGCTCTGGGGCCAACGTCCTGACTTTC. The V gene is TRBV19, the J gene TRBJ2-6; tentatively, D is TRBD1 (6 bases). Between the trimmed V and J ends, which lost 5 bases and 0 bases, there was a span of 23 bases. Per germline, CDR1 LNHDA and CDR2 SQIVND (reference sequence). The CDR3 has 20 residues.

This clone has just one count. The CDR3 sequence is CASRAAGAAQETQYF. The CDR3 DNA follows: TGTGCCAGCAGAGCAGCGGGAGCGGCACAAGAGACCCAGTACTTC. This rearrangement joins TRBV5-4 to TRBJ2-5; 8 nucleotides match TRBD2. V gave up 5 bases and J gave up 2 bases; unmatched junction bases: 8. This CDR3 contains 15 residues. CDR1 is SGHNT and CDR2 is YYREEE in the germline V gene (reference sequence).

The genes are TRBV6-5 and TRBJ1-2; D is possibly TRBD1 (5 bases). The CDR3 covers 14 residues. Germline V gene sequence: CDR1 MNHEY, CDR2 SVGAGI. Trimming took 7 bases from V and 5 from J, leaving 17 bases between them. The CDR3 here is CASMPGRGLYGYTF. CDR3 sequence (DNA): TGTGCCAGCATGCCAGGACGGGGACTTTATGGCTACACCTTC.

The V gene is TRBV6-5, the J gene TRBJ2-5; no reliable D call. Looked up from germline, CDR1 is MNHEY and CDR2 is SVGAGI. The V end was cut by 5 bases, the J end by 4 bases, with 8 bases between. CDR3 length: 12 residues. The CDR3 bases are TGTGCCAGCAGTAGACTCCCAGAGACCCAGTACTTC. Protein product: CASSRLPETQYF.

The V and J genes are TRBV30 and TRBJ2-1; D might be TRBD2 (6 bases). Germline loops: CDR1 GTSNPN, CDR2 SVGIG (reference sequence). The CDR3 loop spans 15 amino acids. With 3 bases removed from V and 4 bases from J, the gap between germline ends came to 16 bases. CDR3 residues: CAWSSKLLAYNEQFF. The CDR3 bases are TGTGCCTGGAGCTCAAAACTTCTAGCGTACAATGAGCAGTTCTTC.

This clone was found a few times. This rearrangement joins TRBV5-1 to TRBJ1-2, with D uncertain. Germline V gives CDR1 SGHRS, CDR2 YFSETQ. The CDR3 has 15 amino acids. V lost 0 bases and J lost 0, with 9 bases in between. CDR3: CASSLGHKTNYGYTF. The CDR3 nucleotides read TGCGCCAGCAGCTTGGGACATAAAACTAACTATGGCTACACCTTC. Combining the CDR3 with reference TRBV5-1 and TRBJ1-2 gives the whole variable domain KAGVTQTPRYLIKTRGQQVTLSCSPISGHRSVSWYQQTPGQGLQFLFEYFSETQRNKGNFPGRFSGRQFSNSRSEMNVSTLELGDSALYLCASSLGHKTNYGYTFGSGTRLTVV.

The chain employs TRBV7-3 and TRBJ2-2; 8 bases align to TRBD1. The V gene's germline CDR1 is SGHTA and CDR2 FQGTGA. CDR3 size: 18 residues. V dropped 5 bases and J dropped 1; count of bases not matched to a gene: 12. The DNA for the CDR3 is TGTGCCAGCAGCCCCCACAGGGGGGCGGGGAAGAACACCGGGGAGCTGTTTTTT. Protein: CASSPHRGAGKNTGELFF.

The chain links TRBV30 to TRBJ1-1, with D possibly being TRBD1 (6 bases). With 5 bases removed from V and 11 bases from J, the gap between germline ends came to 21 bases. The CDR3 is 13 residues long. CDR1 and CDR2 from the germline V gene are GTSNPN and SVGIG (reference sequence). CDR3 bases: TGTGCCTGGGGCCCAGGGGCCGGATCGCTCGCTTTCTTT. Its protein product is CAWGPGAGSLAFF.

The chain carries TRBV14 and TRBJ1-4; D unresolved. CDR3 length: 14 amino acids. Germline loops: CDR1 SGHDN, CDR2 FVKESK. V lost 1 base and J lost 7, with 10 bases in between. The DNA of the CDR3 is TGTGCCAGCAGCCAAGTGTCAGGTCGTGAAAAACTGTTTTTT. Amino acids: CASSQVSGREKLFF.

This chain joins TRBV5-1 and TRBJ2-5; possible D gene TRBD2, 6 bases. This CDR3 contains 14 residues. Germline loops: CDR1 SGHRS, CDR2 YFSETQ. V was pared by 4 bases and J by 3 bases, with 13 bases between. The CDR3 sequence: CASSPRAGKETQYF. Written as DNA, the CDR3 is TGCGCCAGCAGCCCAAGGGCGGGGAAAGAGACCCAGTACTTC.

The CDR3 sequence: CASSLTGGSSYGYTF. The CDR3 nucleotides are TGTGCCAGCAGTTTAACAGGGGGCTCTAGCTATGGCTACACCTTC. The V and J genes are TRBV6-6 and TRBJ1-2; TRBD1 aligns across 9 bases. Germline V lookup: CDR1 MNHNY, CDR2 SVGAGI (reference sequence). V dropped 4 bases and J dropped 4; count of bases not matched to a gene: 7. There are 15 residues in the CDR3.

The chain uses TRBV20-1 and TRBJ2-3; no reliable D call. V lost 7 bases to trimming and J lost 0 bases, with 5 bases between them. CDR3 length: 11 residues. Germline assignment: CDR1 DFQATT and CDR2 SNEGSKA (reference sequence). This CDR3 is CSGRSTDTQYF. In DNA form, the CDR3 reads TGCAGTGGTCGTAGCACAGATACGCAGTATTTT.

The gene calls are TRBV9 and TRBJ2-2; possibly TRBD1 for D (6 bases). The CDR3 spans 16 residues. Trimming took 4 bases from V and 5 from J, leaving 18 bases between them. Germline loops: CDR1 SGDLS, CDR2 YYNGEE. This CDR3 reads CASSSRAQGTTGELFF. CDR3 coding DNA: TGTGCCAGCAGCTCACGGGCCCAGGGGACGACCGGGGAGCTGTTTTTT.

The chain joins TRBV6-1 to TRBJ2-3; 7 bases line up with TRBD2. The trim removed 3 bases at V and 6 bases at J, leaving 12 bases unmatched. The CDR3 spans 16 residues. CDR1 is MNHNS and CDR2 is SASEGT in the germline V gene. CDR3 in DNA: TGTGCCAGCAGTGATAGAGGCAGGGTCGGGGGGGATACGCAGTATTTT. This codes for CASSDRGRVGGDTQYF.

The chain carries TRBV27 and TRBJ1-6, with 10 bases identical to TRBD1. V gave up 3 bases and J gave up 8 bases; unmatched junction bases: 4. From germline, CDR1 is MNHEY and CDR2 SMNVEV (reference sequence). The CDR3 contains 15 residues. CDR3 bases: TGTGCCAGCAGTTTCGGGGACAGGGGATATTCACCCCTCCACTTT. Translated: CASSFGDRGYSPLHF.

J is TRBJ2-3 and V is TRBV11-2; D perhaps matches TRBD2 (7 bases). Trimming cost V 8 bases and J 6 bases, with 18 bases left between them. In germline, CDR1 is SGHAT, CDR2 FQNNGV. The CDR3 extends over 14 amino acids. The CDR3 DNA is TGTGCCAGCCATCGAGGGGGGGGGTCGGATACGCAGTATTTT. This gives the protein CASHRGGGSDTQYF. The full variable domain, in which reference TRBV11-2 and TRBJ2-3 provide the parts outside the CDR3, is EAGVAQSPRYKIIEKRQSVAFWCNPISGHATLYWYQQILGQGPKLLIQFQNNGVVDDSQLPKDRFSAERLKGVDSTLKIQPAKLEDSAVYLCASHRGGGSDTQYFGPGTRLTVL.

This clone has only a few counts. The chain joins TRBV9 to TRBJ1-6; no definite D call. CDR3 size: 15 residues. Trimming pared 3 bases from V and 7 bases from J, leaving 14 bases between. Germline V gene data show CDR1 as SGDLS and CDR2 as YYNGEE. In DNA, the CDR3 is TGTGCCAGCAGCGGCGACCCTGAGGGAAATTCACCCCTCCACTTT. Its translation: CASSGDPEGNSPLHF. Based on the CDR3 plus reference TRBV9 and TRBJ1-6, the full variable domain is DSGVTQTPKHLITATGQRVTLRCSPRSGDLSVYWYQQSLDQGLQFLIQYYNGEERAKGNILERFSAQQFPDLHSELNLSSLELGDSALYFCASSGDPEGNSPLHFGNGTRLTVT.

The chain uses TRBV6-5 and TRBJ1-3; D may be TRBD1 (5 bases). CDR1 is MNHEY, CDR2 SVGAGI, per germline. The CDR3 totals 14 residues. V was cut by 4 bases and J by 1 base, with 8 bases left in between. CDR3 sequence (DNA): TGTGCCAGCAGTTGGGGGGGGTCTGGAAACACCATATATTTT. Translation gives CASSWGGSGNTIYF.

The rearrangement uses TRBV15 and TRBJ2-3, with 9 bases fitting TRBD2. The CDR3 is 17 residues long. From germline, CDR1 is LNHNV and CDR2 YYDKDF (reference sequence). With V trimmed by 3 bases and J by 0 bases, 7 bases remained unmatched. The CDR3 nucleotides are TGTGCCACCAGCAGCCTGACTAGCGGATCTAGCACAGATACGCAGTATTTT. As protein: CATSSLTSGSSTDTQYF.

The chain joins TRBV5-6 to TRBJ2-2; TRBD2 matches at 11 bases. The CDR3 has 17 residues. Germline CDR1 is SGHDT and CDR2 is YYEEEE. Trimming cost V 4 bases and J 7 bases; bases outside gene matches: 12. The chain's CDR3 is CASSLGLAGGPIGELFF. The CDR3 region has the DNA TGTGCCAGCAGCCTCGGCCTAGCGGGGGGCCCCATCGGGGAGCTGTTTTTT.